The entry that follows covers one T cell receptor (beta chain) sequence. The sample originates from a study of blood T cell repertoires in COVID-19. The overall study: The samples span acute and convalescent COVID-19 from the United States, Italy and Spain. Sources were T cells, B-cell-depleted T cells, or PBMCs; the material itself was cDNA or gDNA.

Per the authors' pipeline: Estimates of nucleated cell counts were drawn from the amplification of reference gene primers. The table came from immunoSEQ multiplex PCR; TCRdb's copy has only in-frame clones and leaves some out. V and J calls and clone size are given by that table; D and trimming were obtained from the DNA. The sample shows just over 300,000 clones, nearly 90% of them seen only once. The CDR3 spans 14 residues. CDR1 and CDR2 from the germline V gene are LNHDA and SQIVND (reference sequence). V was trimmed by 1 base and J by 5 bases, leaving 10 bases between them. The sequence was collected from a young woman with COVID-19, enrolled during active disease. Sequenced input: peripheral blood. The V call is TRBV19, the J call TRBJ2-3; possible D gene TRBD1, 6 bases. The CDR3 region has the DNA TGTGCCAGTAGTATAGGGCAGGGGATAGATACGCAGTATTTT. Protein product: CASSIGQGIDTQYF.